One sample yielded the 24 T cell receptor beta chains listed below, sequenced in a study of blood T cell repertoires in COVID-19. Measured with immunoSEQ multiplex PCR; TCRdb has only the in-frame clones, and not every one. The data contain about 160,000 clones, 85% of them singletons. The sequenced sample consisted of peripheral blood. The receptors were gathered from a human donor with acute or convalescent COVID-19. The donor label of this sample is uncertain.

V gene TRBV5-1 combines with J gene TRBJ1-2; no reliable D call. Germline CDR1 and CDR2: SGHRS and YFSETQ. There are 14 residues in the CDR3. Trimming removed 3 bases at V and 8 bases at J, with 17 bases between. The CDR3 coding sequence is TGCGCCAGCAGCTCCCTCGACAACACTGCCGGCTACACCTTC. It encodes CASSSLDNTAGYTF.

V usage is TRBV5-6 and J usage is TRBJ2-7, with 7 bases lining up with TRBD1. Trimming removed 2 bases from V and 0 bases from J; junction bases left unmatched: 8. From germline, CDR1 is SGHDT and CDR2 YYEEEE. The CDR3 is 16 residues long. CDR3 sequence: CASSLWGQLYSYEQYF. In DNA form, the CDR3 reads TGTGCCAGCAGCTTATGGGGACAGTTATACTCCTACGAGCAGTACTTC.

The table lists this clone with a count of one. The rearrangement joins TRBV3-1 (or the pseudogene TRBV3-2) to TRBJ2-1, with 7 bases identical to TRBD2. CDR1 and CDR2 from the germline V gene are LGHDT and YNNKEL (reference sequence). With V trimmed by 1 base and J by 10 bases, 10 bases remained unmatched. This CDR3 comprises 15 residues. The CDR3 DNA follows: TGTGCCAGCAGCCAAGTGGCGGGAGTCTCGTTGGAGCAGTTCTTC. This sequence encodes CASSQVAGVSLEQFF.

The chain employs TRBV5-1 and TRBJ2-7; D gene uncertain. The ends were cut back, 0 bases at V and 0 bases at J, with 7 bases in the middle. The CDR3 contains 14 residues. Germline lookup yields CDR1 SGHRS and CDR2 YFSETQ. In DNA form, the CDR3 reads TGCGCCAGCAGCTTGGATCCCTCCTCCTACGAGCAGTACTTC. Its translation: CASSLDPSSYEQYF.

CDR3 residues: CASTARGGTGAEAFF. CDR3 nucleotides: TGTGCCAGCACCGCGAGGGGGGGCACTGGGGCTGAAGCTTTCTTT. V usage is TRBV7-2 and J usage is TRBJ1-1; D might be TRBD1 (6 bases). V dropped 7 bases and J dropped 6 bases, with 21 bases sitting between them. Germline V gene sequence: CDR1 SGHTA, CDR2 FQGNSA. The CDR3 spans 15 residues.

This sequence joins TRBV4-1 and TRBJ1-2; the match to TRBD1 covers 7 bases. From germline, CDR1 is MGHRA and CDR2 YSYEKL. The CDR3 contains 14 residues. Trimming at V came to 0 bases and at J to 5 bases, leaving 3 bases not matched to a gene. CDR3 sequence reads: CASSQEAQGYGYTF. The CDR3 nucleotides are TGCGCCAGCAGCCAAGAGGCACAGGGGTATGGCTACACCTTC.

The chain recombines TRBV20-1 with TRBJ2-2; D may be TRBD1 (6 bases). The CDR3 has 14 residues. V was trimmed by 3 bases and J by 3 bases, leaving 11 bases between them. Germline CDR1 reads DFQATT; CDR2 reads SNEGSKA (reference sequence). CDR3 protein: CSASRGSHTGELFF. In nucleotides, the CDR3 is TGCAGTGCTAGTAGGGGGTCGCACACCGGGGAGCTGTTTTTT.

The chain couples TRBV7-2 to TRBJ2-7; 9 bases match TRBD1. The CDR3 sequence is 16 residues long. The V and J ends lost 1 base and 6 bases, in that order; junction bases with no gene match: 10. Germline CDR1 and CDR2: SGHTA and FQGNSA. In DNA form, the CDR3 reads TGTGCCAGCAGCTTAGGGGGACAGGGTTTGGGGAGCGAGCAGTACTTC. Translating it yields CASSLGGQGLGSEQYF. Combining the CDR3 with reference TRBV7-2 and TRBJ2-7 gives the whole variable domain GAGVSQSPSNKVTEKGKDVELRCDPISGHTALYWYRQSLGQGLEFLIYFQGNSAPDKSGLPSDRFSAERTGGSVSTLTIQRTQQEDSAVYLCASSLGGQGLGSEQYFGPGTRLTVT.

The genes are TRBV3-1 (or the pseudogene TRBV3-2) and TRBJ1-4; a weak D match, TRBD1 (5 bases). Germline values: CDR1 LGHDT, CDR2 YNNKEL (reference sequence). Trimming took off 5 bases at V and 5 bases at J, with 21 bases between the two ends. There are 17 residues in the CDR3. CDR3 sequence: CASSSWNTGPGNEKLFF. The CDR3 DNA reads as TGTGCCAGCAGCTCATGGAATACAGGCCCAGGAAATGAAAAACTGTTTTTT.

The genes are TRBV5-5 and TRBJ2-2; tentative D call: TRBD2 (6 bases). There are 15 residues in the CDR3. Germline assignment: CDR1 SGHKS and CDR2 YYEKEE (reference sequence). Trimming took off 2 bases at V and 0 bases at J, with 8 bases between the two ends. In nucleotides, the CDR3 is TGTGCCAGCAGCTTTGGGAGGTCGAACACCGGGGAGCTGTTTTTT. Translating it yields CASSFGRSNTGELFF.

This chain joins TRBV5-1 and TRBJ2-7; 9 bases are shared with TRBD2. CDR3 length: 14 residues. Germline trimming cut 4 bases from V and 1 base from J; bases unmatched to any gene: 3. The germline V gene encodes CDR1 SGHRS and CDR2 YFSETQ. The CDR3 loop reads CASSQTSGSYEQYF. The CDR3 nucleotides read TGCGCCAGCAGCCAGACTAGCGGTTCCTACGAGCAGTACTTC.

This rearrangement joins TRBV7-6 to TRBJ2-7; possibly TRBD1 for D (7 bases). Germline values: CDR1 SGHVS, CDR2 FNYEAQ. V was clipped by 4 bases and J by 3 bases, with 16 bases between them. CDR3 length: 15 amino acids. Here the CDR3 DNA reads TGTGCCAGCAGCTCGGAGGGACAGCCCTTCTACGAGCAGTACTTC. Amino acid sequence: CASSSEGQPFYEQYF. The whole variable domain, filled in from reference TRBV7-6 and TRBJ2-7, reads GAGVSQSPRYKVTKRGQDVALRCDPISGHVSLYWYRQALGQGPEFLTYFNYEAQQDKSGLPNDRFSAERPEGSISTLTIQRTEQRDSAMYRCASSSEGQPFYEQYFGPGTRLTVT.

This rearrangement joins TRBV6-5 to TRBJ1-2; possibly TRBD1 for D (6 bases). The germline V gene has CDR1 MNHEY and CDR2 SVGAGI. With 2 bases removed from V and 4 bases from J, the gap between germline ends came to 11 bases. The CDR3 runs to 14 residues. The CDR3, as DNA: TGTGCCAGCAGTTACGTCAGGGGAACCTATGGCTACACCTTC. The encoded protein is CASSYVRGTYGYTF.

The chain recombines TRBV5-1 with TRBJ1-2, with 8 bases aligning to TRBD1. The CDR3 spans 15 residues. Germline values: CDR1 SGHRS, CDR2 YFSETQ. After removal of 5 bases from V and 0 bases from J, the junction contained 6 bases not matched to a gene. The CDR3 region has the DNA TGCGCCAGCAGGGAAGCGGGACAGGCTAACTATGGCTACACCTTC. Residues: CASREAGQANYGYTF.

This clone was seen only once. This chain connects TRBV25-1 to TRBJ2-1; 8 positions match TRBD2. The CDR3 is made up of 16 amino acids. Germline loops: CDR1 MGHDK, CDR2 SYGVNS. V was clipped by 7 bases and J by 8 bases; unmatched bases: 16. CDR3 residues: CASTGGTLRRGDEQFF. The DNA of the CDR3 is TGTGCCAGCACGGGGGGGACTCTCCGCCGGGGGGATGAGCAGTTCTTC.

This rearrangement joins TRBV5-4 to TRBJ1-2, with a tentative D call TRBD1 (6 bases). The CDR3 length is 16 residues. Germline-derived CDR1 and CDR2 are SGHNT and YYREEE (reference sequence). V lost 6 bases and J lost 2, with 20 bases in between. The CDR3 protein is CASTLAVTTGNYGYTF. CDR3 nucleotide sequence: TGTGCCAGCACCCTGGCGGTGACCACAGGGAACTATGGCTACACCTTC. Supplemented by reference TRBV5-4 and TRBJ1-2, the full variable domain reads ETGVTQSPTHLIKTRGQQVTLRCSSQSGHNTVSWYQQALGQGPQFIFQYYREEENGRGNFPPRFSGLQFPNYSSELNVNALELDDSALYLCASTLAVTTGNYGYTFGSGTRLTVV.

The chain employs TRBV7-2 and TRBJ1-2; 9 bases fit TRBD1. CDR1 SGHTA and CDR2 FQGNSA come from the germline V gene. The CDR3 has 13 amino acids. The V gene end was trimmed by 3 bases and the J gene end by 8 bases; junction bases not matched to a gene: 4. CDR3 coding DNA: TGTGCCAGCAGCTTCACAGGGGGCCAGGGCTACACCTTC. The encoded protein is CASSFTGGQGYTF. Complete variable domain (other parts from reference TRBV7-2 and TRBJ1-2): GAGVSQSPSNKVTEKGKDVELRCDPISGHTALYWYRQSLGQGLEFLIYFQGNSAPDKSGLPSDRFSAERTGGSVSTLTIQRTQQEDSAVYLCASSFTGGQGYTFGSGTRLTVV.

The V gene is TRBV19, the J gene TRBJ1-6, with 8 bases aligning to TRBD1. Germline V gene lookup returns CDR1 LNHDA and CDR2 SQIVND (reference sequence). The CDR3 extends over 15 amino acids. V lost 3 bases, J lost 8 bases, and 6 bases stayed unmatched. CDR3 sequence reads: CASSIGAGGHSPLHF. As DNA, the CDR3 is TGTGCCAGTAGTATCGGGGCAGGGGGCCATTCACCCCTCCACTTT.

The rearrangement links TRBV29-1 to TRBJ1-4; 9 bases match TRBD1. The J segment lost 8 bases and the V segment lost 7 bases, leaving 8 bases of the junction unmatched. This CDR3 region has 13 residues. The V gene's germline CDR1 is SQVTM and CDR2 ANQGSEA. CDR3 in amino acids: CSGGGQGVEKLFF. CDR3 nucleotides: TGCAGCGGGGGGGGACAGGGTGTGGAAAAACTGTTTTTT.

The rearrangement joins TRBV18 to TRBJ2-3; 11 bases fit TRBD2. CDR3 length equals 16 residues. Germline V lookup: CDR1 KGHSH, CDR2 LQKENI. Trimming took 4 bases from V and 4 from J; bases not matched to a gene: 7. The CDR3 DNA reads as TGTGCCAGCTCACTGACGACTAGCGGGGAACCAGATACGCAGTATTTT. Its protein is CASSLTTSGEPDTQYF.

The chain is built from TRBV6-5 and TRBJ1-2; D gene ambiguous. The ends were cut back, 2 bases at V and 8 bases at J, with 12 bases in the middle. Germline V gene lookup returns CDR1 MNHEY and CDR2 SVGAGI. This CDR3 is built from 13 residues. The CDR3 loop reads CASSYEGGTGYTF. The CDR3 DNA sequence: TGTGCCAGCAGTTACGAAGGAGGAACGGGCTACACCTTC.

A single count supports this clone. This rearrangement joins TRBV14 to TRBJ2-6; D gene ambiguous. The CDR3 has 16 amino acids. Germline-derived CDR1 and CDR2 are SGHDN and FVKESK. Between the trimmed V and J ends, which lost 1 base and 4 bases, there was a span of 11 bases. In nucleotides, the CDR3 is TGTGCCAGCAGCCAAGCTACGAGGTTAGGGGCCAACGTCCTGACTTTC. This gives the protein CASSQATRLGANVLTF. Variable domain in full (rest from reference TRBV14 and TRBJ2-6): EAGVTQFPSHSVIEKGQTVTLRCDPISGHDNLYWYRRVMGKEIKFLLHFVKESKQDESGMPNNRFLAERTGGTYSTLKVQPAELEDSGVYFCASSQATRLGANVLTFGAGSRLTVL.

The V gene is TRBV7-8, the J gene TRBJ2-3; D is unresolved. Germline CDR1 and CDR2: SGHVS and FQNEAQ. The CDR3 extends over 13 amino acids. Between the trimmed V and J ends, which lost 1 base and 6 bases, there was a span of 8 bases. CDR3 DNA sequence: TGTGCCAGCAGCTTAGTTGTCAGGGATACGCAGTATTTT. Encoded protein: CASSLVVRDTQYF.

DNA for the CDR3: TGTGCCAGCAGACAGACAGATAACTATGGCTACACCTTC. It encodes CASRQTDNYGYTF. The genes are TRBV6-5 and TRBJ1-2; TRBD1 might be the D (5 bases). The CDR3 sequence is 13 residues long. V shed 6 bases and J shed 1 base, with 9 bases lying between them. The germline V gene has CDR1 MNHEY and CDR2 SVGAGI.